These T cell receptor beta chains were read from a single sample in a study of T-cell reconstitution after alpha-beta-depleted transplantation in children. TCRdb passed the PCR reads through MiXCR, listing each CDR3 protein once. The table shows 530,000 or so distinct CDR3 sequences, with approximately 30% occurring only once. This sample comprised PBMCs, obtained before TCRalphabeta/CD19-depleted stem cell transplant. All receptors derive from a boy less than two years old with Wiskott-Aldrich syndrome, due to receive a stem cell transplant. The CDR3 runs from the conserved cysteine through the conserved F or W. Fields, in order: CDR3 DNA, CDR3 protein, V gene, D gene, clone size, J gene. D genes are given only for firm matches. Rows may omit the clone size; those that give it use once, few, many or a size class.

TGCAGTGCCTTTAGTACGCAAAGCGGGAGGGGTTACAATGAGCAGTTCTTC | CSAFSTQSGRGYNEQFF | TRBV20-1 | TRBD2 | few | TRBJ2-1
TGTGCCAGCAGCTTAAGGGCAGGGACCCCCAGCTCCTACAATGAGCAGTTCTTC | CASSLRAGTPSSYNEQFF | TRBV7-7 | - | - | TRBJ2-1
TGTGCCAGCAGCTTGGTGGGGCCGGGAGGGATTAATGAGCAGTTCTTC | CASSLVGPGGINEQFF | TRBV5-5 | TRBD2 | few | TRBJ2-1
TGCAGTGCTAGAGATGGGAGGGAGACCCAGTACTTC | CSARDGRETQYF | TRBV20-1 | - | few | TRBJ2-5
TGCGCCAGCGCCAGCGGGGAGTTCATGAACACTGAAGCTTTCTTT | CASASGEFMNTEAFF | TRBV5-1 | - | few | TRBJ1-1
TGTGCCAGCAGCCAAGTCTCTGGGGCCAACGTCCTGACTTTC | CASSQVSGANVLTF | TRBV3-1 | - | - | TRBJ2-6
TGTGCCAGCGTTCGCAGCCCGAGGGACTGGGAGACCCAGTACTTC | CASVRSPRDWETQYF | TRBV2 | - | - | TRBJ2-5
TGTGCCAGCAGTTTAAGGAGTAGCGGGACCTACCTCAATGAGCAGTTCTTC | CASSLRSSGTYLNEQFF | TRBV12-3/TRBV12-4 | TRBD2 | few | TRBJ2-1
TGTGCCAGCAGCCCCCTCGGGGCAGGGGGGGCCAACGTCCTGACTTTC | CASSPLGAGGANVLTF | TRBV12-3/TRBV12-4 | - | few | TRBJ2-6
TGTGCCAGCAGCATTTGGACAGGGCTAATAACAGATACGCAGTATTTT | CASSIWTGLITDTQYF | TRBV7-9 | TRBD1 | - | TRBJ2-3
TGTGCCAGCACCAATCCGATGAACACTGAAGCTTTCTTT | CASTNPMNTEAFF | TRBV25-1 | - | - | TRBJ1-1
TGTGCCAGCAGTCTTTGGAGGGCGCGGATCACAGATACGCAGTATTTT | CASSLWRARITDTQYF | TRBV28 | - | - | TRBJ2-3
TGTGCCAGCAGTTCAGAGCCGGGACTCCGAGGGGACGAGCAGTACTTC | CASSSEPGLRGDEQYF | TRBV27 | - | - | TRBJ2-7
TGTGCCAGCAGCTTAGCCGCTCGTGCTCTGGGGACAAACAATGAGCAGTTCTTC | CASSLAARALGTNNEQFF | TRBV11-1 | - | few | TRBJ2-1
TGCAGTGCTAGAGCTTCTAGCGGGGTTGGGACCCAGTACTTC | CSARASSGVGTQYF | TRBV20-1 | TRBD2 | - | TRBJ2-5
TGTGCCAGCAGCTTCTGGACACCTGCAACTAATGAAAAACTGTTTTTT | CASSFWTPATNEKLFF | TRBV7-9 | - | - | TRBJ1-4
TGCGCCAGCAGTGGTCAGGGGTGGACCGAGCAGTACTTC | CASSGQGWTEQYF | TRBV10-1 | - | - | TRBJ2-7
TGTGCCAGCAGCCAGGCGGGGGGGGTGGTCGGCAATGAGCAGTTCTTC | CASSQAGGVVGNEQFF | TRBV3-1 | TRBD2 | few | TRBJ2-1
TGTGCCAGCAGCTTAGATTTCGGTATGGGGCAGTATTTT | CASSLDFGMGQYF | TRBV7-2 | - | few | TRBJ2-3
TGTGCCAGCAGTTTAGGGCATTCTGGGGTTGGCTACACCTTC | CASSLGHSGVGYTF | TRBV12-3/TRBV12-4 | - | few | TRBJ1-2
TGTGCCAGTAGTACCCCAAGAGGGGGGAATGAGCAGTTCTTC | CASSTPRGGNEQFF | TRBV19 | - | few | TRBJ2-1
TGTGCCAGCAGCCCCCCAGGGGGCAGGATCTATGGCTACACCTTC | CASSPPGGRIYGYTF | TRBV14 | TRBD1 | few | TRBJ1-2